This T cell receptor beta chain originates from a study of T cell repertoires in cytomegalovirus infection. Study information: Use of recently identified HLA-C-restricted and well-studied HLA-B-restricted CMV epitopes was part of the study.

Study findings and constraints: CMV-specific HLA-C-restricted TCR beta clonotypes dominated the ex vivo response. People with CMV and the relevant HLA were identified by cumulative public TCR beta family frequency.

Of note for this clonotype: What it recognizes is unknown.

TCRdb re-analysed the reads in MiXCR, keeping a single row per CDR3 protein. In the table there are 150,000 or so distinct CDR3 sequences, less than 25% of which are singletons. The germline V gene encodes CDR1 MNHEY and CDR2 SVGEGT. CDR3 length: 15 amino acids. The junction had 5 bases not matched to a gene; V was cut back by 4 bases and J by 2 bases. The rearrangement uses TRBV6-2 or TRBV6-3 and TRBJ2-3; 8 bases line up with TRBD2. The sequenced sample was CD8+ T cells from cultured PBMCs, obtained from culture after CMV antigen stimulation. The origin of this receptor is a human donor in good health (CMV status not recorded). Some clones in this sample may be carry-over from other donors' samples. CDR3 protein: CASSLTSGNTDTQYF. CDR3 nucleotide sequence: TGTGCCAGCAGTTTAACTAGCGGCAACACAGATACGCAGTATTTT.